This is a list of T cell receptor beta chains from one sample in a study of T cells in Graves' hyperthyroidism and ophthalmopathy. TCRdb called the multiplex PCR reads again in MiXCR, with one record for every CDR3 protein. The profile shows around 490,000 distinct CDR3 sequences, 15% to 20% of them singletons. The sequencing sample was made of blood. These TCRs come from a man aged 35-49 years with Graves' ophthalmopathy. Each CDR3 is given with its conserved first and last residue. D genes are given only for firm matches. Clone size, where shown, is once, few, many, or a class for clones that have expanded.

len,v_gene,d_gene,abundance,j_gene,CDR3nt,CDR3aa
13,TRBV2,NA,NA,TRBJ2-1,TGTGCCAGCAACATCGGTGGGCACAATGAGCAGTTCTTC,CASNIGGHNEQFF
14,TRBV19,TRBD1,NA,TRBJ2-5,TGTGCCAGTAGTCCTGACAGGGAGAAGGCGACCCAGTACTTC,CASSPDREKATQYF
13,TRBV29-1,NA,once,TRBJ1-1,TGCAGCGTTGAGACTTCGGGCGGCACTGAAGCTTTCTTT,CSVETSGGTEAFF
15,TRBV13,TRBD1,NA,TRBJ1-6,TGTGCCAGCAGCGGGACAGGGGCCAAGGGGTCACCCCTCCACTTT,CASSGTGAKGSPLHF
12,TRBV11-2,NA,NA,TRBJ2-5,TGTGCCAGCAGCTTAGAGGGGCTAGCCCAGTACTTC,CASSLEGLAQYF
16,TRBV7-9,TRBD2,many,TRBJ2-3,TGTGCCAGCAGCTTACAAGCGGGGGTAGGGACAGATACGCAGTATTTT,CASSLQAGVGTDTQYF
14,TRBV2,TRBD1,few,TRBJ1-2,TGTGCCAGCAGTGGACAGGGGGCGGACTATGGCTACACCTTC,CASSGQGADYGYTF
14,TRBV2,NA,many,TRBJ2-7,TGTGCCAGCAGTGAACCGACCCCACCCTACGAGCAGTACTTC,CASSEPTPPYEQYF
16,TRBV18,TRBD2,NA,TRBJ2-1,TGTGCCAGCTCACCCGGGACTAGCGGCTCCTACAATGAGCAGTTCTTC,CASSPGTSGSYNEQFF
14,TRBV29-1,NA,few,TRBJ1-2,TGCAGCGTTGAGGCCGGGACCGCAAACTATGGCTACACCTTC,CSVEAGTANYGYTF
15,TRBV6-1,NA,many,TRBJ1-5,TGTGCCAGCAGCCCGAGGTATCGGGAAGATCAGCCCCAGCATTTT,CASSPRYREDQPQHF
13,TRBV3-1,NA,NA,TRBJ2-4,TGTGCCAGCAGCCCGCCGGGGCAAAACATTCAGTACTTC,CASSPPGQNIQYF
15,TRBV7-2,TRBD2,many,TRBJ2-5,TGTGCCAGCAGCTTATCGGGACTAGGAAAAGAGACCCAGTACTTC,CASSLSGLGKETQYF
14,TRBV29-1,TRBD1,NA,TRBJ2-5,TGCAGCGGTGGGACAGGGGGCTCCCAAGAGACCCAGTACTTC,CSGGTGGSQETQYF
12,TRBV29-1,TRBD2,few,TRBJ2-7,TGCAGCGTAGCGGGAGAGTACTACGAGCAGTACTTC,CSVAGEYYEQYF
13,TRBV11-2,TRBD1,many,TRBJ1-2,TGTGCCAGCAGTCTAGTCGGGACAGCTGGCTACACCTTC,CASSLVGTAGYTF
14,TRBV29-1,NA,NA,TRBJ2-1,TGCAGCGTTGAAGAACGGGGGAGCTCCTACGAGCAGTTCTTC,CSVEERGSSYEQFF
13,TRBV30,NA,few,TRBJ2-1,TGTGCCTGGAGTGGGGTATGGGACGGTGAGCAGTTCTTC,CAWSGVWDGEQFF
14,TRBV7-3,NA,NA,TRBJ2-7,TGTGCCAGCAGCTTAAACCGCGACAGTCACGAGCAGTACTTC,CASSLNRDSHEQYF
13,TRBV6-1,NA,few,TRBJ2-1,TGTGCCGAGGGGATTGGGCCGTACAATGAGCAGTTCTTC,CAEGIGPYNEQFF
12,TRBV2,NA,NA,TRBJ2-4,TGTGCCAGCGATAAGAGGTGGGACATTCAGTACTTC,CASDKRWDIQYF
18,TRBV6-1,TRBD2,few,TRBJ2-1,TGTGCCAGCAAACCCCACCCCGGGACTAGCGGGGTTCCCAATGAGCAGTTCTTC,CASKPHPGTSGVPNEQFF
14,TRBV28,NA,NA,TRBJ2-1,TGTGCCAGCAGCTGGGGAATGGCCTACAATGAGCAGTTCTTC,CASSWGMAYNEQFF
14,TRBV7-9,NA,many,TRBJ1-3,TGTGCCAGCAGCCGCGGGGGTGCTGGAAACACCATATATTTT,CASSRGGAGNTIYF
13,TRBV12-3/TRBV12-4,NA,many,TRBJ2-7,TGTGCCAGCTACTATGAGAGGGGATACGAGCAGTACTTC,CASYYERGYEQYF
12,TRBV29-1,NA,few,TRBJ2-7,TGCAGCGACGGGGACACTTTGTACGAGCAGTACTTC,CSDGDTLYEQYF
20,TRBV7-9,NA,NA,TRBJ2-7,TGTGCCACCATGAAGTGGGATTTTGATATTGGGGATGGATCTCCCTACGAGCAGTACTTC,CATMKWDFDIGDGSPYEQYF
17,TRBV20-1,NA,many,TRBJ1-1,TGCAGTGCTAGAGATTTCGGGTTGGGAATTGGCAGCACTGAAGCTTTCTTT,CSARDFGLGIGSTEAFF
13,TRBV6-1,TRBD1,NA,TRBJ2-7,TGTGCCAGCACGGACAGGGTGGGGTACGAGCAGTACTTC,CASTDRVGYEQYF
14,TRBV28,TRBD2,NA,TRBJ2-7,TGTGCCAGCAGTCCGCGGGGGTGGACCCACGAGCAGTACTTC,CASSPRGWTHEQYF
12,TRBV30,NA,NA,TRBJ1-2,TGTGCCTGGACGGACAGTTCCTATGGCTACACCTTC,CAWTDSSYGYTF
14,TRBV27,NA,NA,TRBJ1-2,TGTGCCAGCAGTTCGGACATTATTAACTATGGCTACACCTTC,CASSSDIINYGYTF
16,TRBV24-1,NA,many,TRBJ2-5,TGTGCCACCAGTGATGCGAGACAGGACGTGTGGGAGACCCAGTACTTC,CATSDARQDVWETQYF
18,TRBV12-3/TRBV12-4,NA,few,TRBJ1-6,TGTGCCAGCAGTCCCGGGGGGACCCGACCGACTTATAATTCACCCCTCCACTTT,CASSPGGTRPTYNSPLHF
15,TRBV20-1,NA,few,TRBJ2-3,TGCAGTGCTAGGGACGAAGGCCGGGTAGCTGATACGCAGTATTTT,CSARDEGRVADTQYF
13,TRBV12-3/TRBV12-4,TRBD1,many,TRBJ1-2,TGTGCCAGCAGTCCGACAGGGGAACGTGGCTACACCTTC,CASSPTGERGYTF
14,TRBV7-2,NA,few,TRBJ1-2,TGTGCCAGCAGCCCCGGGGGGCTGAGCTATGGCTACACCTTC,CASSPGGLSYGYTF
13,TRBV20-1,NA,few,TRBJ2-3,TGCAGTGCTCGACCCTACTGGAGGGATACGCAGTATTTT,CSARPYWRDTQYF
12,TRBV6-5,NA,NA,TRBJ2-7,TGTGCCAGCCGGTCGAGGGGCTACGAGCAGTACTTC,CASRSRGYEQYF
14,TRBV3-1,NA,many,TRBJ1-1,TGTGCCAGCAGCCAGCGCAGTCTGGGGAGTGAAGCTTTCTTT,CASSQRSLGSEAFF